A selection of T cell receptor beta chains follows, all from one sample in a study of blood T cell repertoires in COVID-19. The method was immunoSEQ multiplex PCR; TCRdb's version includes in-frame clones alone and lacks a portion of them. Of around 150,000 clones in the sample, about 81% are singletons; the top ten hold 9.5% to 11%. The sample was peripheral blood. Receptor source: a man in his sixties with active or convalescent COVID-19. The CDR3 runs from the conserved cysteine through the conserved F or W. A D gene is named only where the DNA matches it firmly. Size values are once, few and many counts, or a class for expanded clones, and some rows have none.

d_gene: -; j_gene: TRBJ2-7; len: 13; abundance: -; v_gene: TRBV2; CDR3aa: CASSARQAGEQYF; CDR3nt: TGTGCCAGCAGTGCTAGACAGGCTGGCGAGCAGTACTTC
d_gene: -; j_gene: TRBJ2-3; len: 17; abundance: -; v_gene: TRBV7-3; CDR3aa: CASSLMPSWQNTDTQYF; CDR3nt: TGTGCCAGCAGCTTAATGCCATCGTGGCAGAACACAGATACGCAGTATTTT
d_gene: -; j_gene: TRBJ1-5; len: 17; abundance: -; v_gene: TRBV6-1; CDR3aa: CASSGGGVRVGDQPQHF; CDR3nt: TGTGCCAGCAGTGGAGGAGGGGTAAGGGTTGGAGATCAGCCCCAGCATTTT
d_gene: TRBD1; j_gene: TRBJ2-3; len: 14; abundance: -; v_gene: TRBV29-1; CDR3aa: CSATGDLKSHTQYF; CDR3nt: TGCAGCGCCACAGGGGACCTCAAAAGCCATACGCAGTATTTT
d_gene: -; j_gene: TRBJ2-1; len: 14; abundance: -; v_gene: TRBV10-2; CDR3aa: CASSGLAGGNEQFF; CDR3nt: TGCGCCAGCAGTGGACTGGCCGGGGGAAATGAGCAGTTCTTC
d_gene: TRBD1; j_gene: TRBJ2-5; len: 14; abundance: -; v_gene: TRBV5-1; CDR3aa: CASSDGTAKETQYF; CDR3nt: TGCGCCAGCAGCGACGGGACAGCAAAAGAGACCCAGTACTTC
d_gene: TRBD2; j_gene: TRBJ2-5; len: 18; abundance: few; v_gene: TRBV11-2; CDR3aa: CASSLDPLAGGYKETQYF; CDR3nt: TGTGCCAGCAGCTTAGACCCCCTAGCGGGGGGCTACAAAGAGACCCAGTACTTC
d_gene: -; j_gene: TRBJ2-7; len: 10; abundance: -; v_gene: TRBV6-5; CDR3aa: CASSRSEQYF; CDR3nt: TGTGCCAGCAGTCGGAGCGAGCAGTACTTC
d_gene: -; j_gene: TRBJ2-2; len: 15; abundance: -; v_gene: TRBV24-1; CDR3aa: CATSGNPGAAGELFF; CDR3nt: TGTGCCACCAGTGGTAATCCAGGGGCGGCCGGGGAGCTGTTTTTT
d_gene: TRBD1; j_gene: TRBJ1-5; len: 14; abundance: -; v_gene: TRBV2; CDR3aa: CASSGTGGNQPQHF; CDR3nt: TGTGCCAGCAGTGGGACAGGAGGCAATCAGCCCCAGCATTTT
d_gene: TRBD1; j_gene: TRBJ2-1; len: 13; abundance: -; v_gene: TRBV2; CDR3aa: CASRGQGGNEQFF; CDR3nt: TGTGCCAGCAGGGGACAGGGAGGCAATGAGCAGTTCTTC
d_gene: TRBD1; j_gene: TRBJ2-7; len: 13; abundance: -; v_gene: TRBV10-3; CDR3aa: CAISLGQGGEQYF; CDR3nt: TGTGCCATCAGCTTGGGACAGGGGGGTGAGCAGTACTTC
d_gene: -; j_gene: TRBJ1-5; len: 13; abundance: -; v_gene: TRBV7-2; CDR3aa: CASSLVGVEPQHF; CDR3nt: TGTGCCAGCAGCTTAGTCGGGGTTGAGCCCCAGCATTTT
d_gene: -; j_gene: TRBJ1-1; len: 12; abundance: -; v_gene: TRBV3-1/TRBV3-2; CDR3aa: CASSPPGSEAFF; CDR3nt: TGTGCCAGCAGCCCGCCAGGGTCTGAAGCTTTCTTT
d_gene: -; j_gene: TRBJ1-3; len: 16; abundance: -; v_gene: TRBV7-9; CDR3aa: CASSLGPPDSGNTIYF; CDR3nt: TGTGCCAGCAGCTTAGGTCCGCCAGACTCTGGAAACACCATATATTTT
d_gene: TRBD1; j_gene: TRBJ1-4; len: 15; abundance: -; v_gene: TRBV5-1; CDR3aa: CASSLAGQDNEKLFF; CDR3nt: TGCGCCAGCAGCTTGGCCGGACAGGATAATGAAAAACTGTTTTTT
d_gene: -; j_gene: TRBJ2-1; len: 15; abundance: -; v_gene: TRBV27; CDR3aa: CASSLFWGGQNEQFF; CDR3nt: TGTGCCAGCAGCCTCTTTTGGGGGGGCCAAAATGAGCAGTTCTTC
d_gene: -; j_gene: TRBJ2-5; len: 14; abundance: -; v_gene: TRBV21-1; CDR3aa: CASSNPDRGETQYF; CDR3nt: TGTGCCAGCAGCAACCCGGACAGGGGAGAGACCCAGTACTTC
d_gene: -; j_gene: TRBJ2-7; len: 14; abundance: -; v_gene: TRBV5-1; CDR3aa: CASSLQGYADEQYF; CDR3nt: TGCGCCAGCAGCCTGCAGGGTTATGCTGACGAGCAGTACTTC
d_gene: TRBD1; j_gene: TRBJ1-3; len: 13; abundance: few; v_gene: TRBV29-1; CDR3aa: CSALGQAGNTIYF; CDR3nt: TGCAGCGCCCTCGGACAGGCGGGAAACACCATATATTTT
d_gene: -; j_gene: TRBJ2-7; len: 13; abundance: -; v_gene: TRBV11-2; CDR3aa: CASREQGGYEQYF; CDR3nt: TGTGCCAGCAGGGAGCAGGGAGGCTACGAGCAGTACTTC
d_gene: TRBD1; j_gene: TRBJ2-5; len: 13; abundance: -; v_gene: TRBV12-3/TRBV12-4; CDR3aa: CASSSYRGETQYF; CDR3nt: TGTGCCAGCAGTTCCTACAGGGGTGAGACCCAGTACTTC
d_gene: -; j_gene: TRBJ2-3; len: 15; abundance: once; v_gene: TRBV13; CDR3aa: CASSLNGVSTDTQYF; CDR3nt: TGTGCCAGCAGCTTGAACGGGGTGAGCACAGATACGCAGTATTTT
d_gene: -; j_gene: TRBJ2-1; len: 15; abundance: -; v_gene: TRBV19; CDR3aa: CASSKDGGSYNEQFF; CDR3nt: TGTGCCAGTAGTAAGGACGGGGGTTCGTACAATGAGCAGTTCTTC
d_gene: -; j_gene: TRBJ2-7; len: 16; abundance: -; v_gene: TRBV28; CDR3aa: CASSLKLGQGVYEQYF; CDR3nt: TGTGCCAGCAGTTTAAAATTGGGTCAGGGTGTTTACGAGCAGTACTTC
d_gene: -; j_gene: TRBJ1-3; len: 14; abundance: -; v_gene: TRBV5-1; CDR3aa: CASSFGQVGNTIYF; CDR3nt: TGCGCCAGCAGCTTTGGGCAGGTTGGAAACACCATATATTTT
d_gene: -; j_gene: TRBJ1-1; len: 12; abundance: few; v_gene: TRBV12-3/TRBV12-4; CDR3aa: CASSWANTEAFF; CDR3nt: TGTGCCAGCAGTTGGGCGAACACTGAAGCTTTCTTT
d_gene: -; j_gene: TRBJ1-2; len: 12; abundance: once; v_gene: TRBV29-1; CDR3aa: CSVVGANYGYTF; CDR3nt: TGCAGCGTTGTCGGAGCTAACTATGGCTACACCTTC
d_gene: -; j_gene: TRBJ2-3; len: 18; abundance: -; v_gene: TRBV6-1; CDR3aa: CASSERNSGFASTDTQYF; CDR3nt: TGTGCCAGCAGTGAACGGAATAGCGGTTTTGCTAGCACAGATACGCAGTATTTT
d_gene: -; j_gene: TRBJ1-5; len: 15; abundance: -; v_gene: TRBV12-2; CDR3aa: CASRLAVRSDQPQHF; CDR3nt: TGTGCAAGTCGCTTAGCGGTACGGTCCGATCAGCCCCAGCATTTT
d_gene: -; j_gene: TRBJ2-7; len: 14; abundance: -; v_gene: TRBV10-3; CDR3aa: CAISGSREAYEQYF; CDR3nt: TGTGCCATCAGTGGGAGCAGGGAGGCCTACGAGCAGTACTTC
d_gene: -; j_gene: TRBJ2-2; len: 14; abundance: -; v_gene: TRBV15; CDR3aa: CATSRDSGAGELFF; CDR3nt: TGTGCCACCAGCAGAGATTCGGGTGCCGGGGAGCTGTTTTTT
d_gene: -; j_gene: TRBJ2-1; len: 14; abundance: once; v_gene: TRBV7-2; CDR3aa: CASSLDSSLNEQFF; CDR3nt: TGTGCCAGCAGCTTAGATTCTAGTCTCAATGAGCAGTTCTTC
d_gene: TRBD1; j_gene: TRBJ2-2; len: 14; abundance: -; v_gene: TRBV2; CDR3aa: CASIRDSNTGELFF; CDR3nt: TGTGCCAGCATAAGGGACAGCAACACCGGGGAGCTGTTTTTT
d_gene: TRBD2; j_gene: TRBJ2-1; len: 15; abundance: -; v_gene: TRBV27; CDR3aa: CASSPSGGPYNEQFF; CDR3nt: TGTGCCAGCAGTCCGAGCGGGGGACCCTACAATGAGCAGTTCTTC
d_gene: -; j_gene: TRBJ2-5; len: 11; abundance: once; v_gene: TRBV5-4; CDR3aa: CASSLGGSQYF; CDR3nt: TGTGCCAGCAGCTTAGGAGGGAGCCAGTACTTC
d_gene: -; j_gene: TRBJ1-3; len: 16; abundance: once; v_gene: TRBV5-1; CDR3aa: CASSHNTGDSGNTIYF; CDR3nt: TGCGCCAGCAGCCACAATACAGGAGACTCTGGAAACACCATATATTTT
d_gene: TRBD2; j_gene: TRBJ2-4; len: 19; abundance: few; v_gene: TRBV7-2; CDR3aa: CASSAPGLAGGFGKNIQYF; CDR3nt: TGTGCCAGCAGCGCACCGGGACTAGCGGGAGGTTTTGGCAAAAACATTCAGTACTTC
d_gene: -; j_gene: TRBJ1-3; len: 15; abundance: -; v_gene: TRBV7-6; CDR3aa: CASSFAASSGNTIYF; CDR3nt: TGTGCCAGCAGCTTCGCAGCGAGCTCTGGAAACACCATATATTTT
d_gene: -; j_gene: TRBJ2-7; len: 16; abundance: -; v_gene: TRBV3-1/TRBV3-2; CDR3aa: CASKQEGQGTSYEQYF; CDR3nt: TGTGCCAGCAAACAGGAGGGGCAGGGAACGTCCTACGAGCAGTACTTC
d_gene: TRBD1; j_gene: TRBJ2-1; len: 16; abundance: once; v_gene: TRBV18; CDR3aa: CASSPYEGANGDEQFF; CDR3nt: TGTGCCAGCTCACCATACGAGGGGGCGAATGGCGATGAGCAGTTCTTC
d_gene: -; j_gene: TRBJ2-2; len: 14; abundance: -; v_gene: TRBV29-1; CDR3aa: CSVEDWTGTGELFF; CDR3nt: TGCAGCGTTGAAGATTGGACTGGGACCGGGGAGCTGTTTTTT
d_gene: -; j_gene: TRBJ2-5; len: 14; abundance: -; v_gene: TRBV14; CDR3aa: CASSQDSAGETQYF; CDR3nt: TGTGCCAGCAGCCAAGATTCTGCAGGGGAGACCCAGTACTTC
d_gene: TRBD1; j_gene: TRBJ2-5; len: 15; abundance: -; v_gene: TRBV2; CDR3aa: CASSERTGGFETQYF; CDR3nt: TGTGCCAGCAGTGAAAGGACAGGGGGCTTTGAGACCCAGTACTTC
d_gene: -; j_gene: TRBJ2-3; len: 15; abundance: -; v_gene: TRBV19; CDR3aa: CASRWSGSSADTQYF; CDR3nt: TGTGCCAGTAGATGGTCGGGTTCGAGCGCAGATACGCAGTATTTT
d_gene: TRBD2; j_gene: TRBJ2-3; len: 12; abundance: -; v_gene: TRBV6-5; CDR3aa: CASTPGGLAWHF; CDR3nt: TGTGCCAGCACCCCGGGGGGACTAGCGTGGCATTTT
d_gene: TRBD1; j_gene: TRBJ2-7; len: 14; abundance: -; v_gene: TRBV6-5; CDR3aa: CASSPGQGGYEQYF; CDR3nt: TGTGCCAGCAGCCCGGGACAGGGAGGGTACGAGCAGTACTTC
d_gene: -; j_gene: TRBJ1-5; len: 12; abundance: -; v_gene: TRBV27; CDR3aa: CASSSGYQPQHF; CDR3nt: TGTGCCAGCAGTTCAGGGTATCAGCCCCAGCATTTT
d_gene: -; j_gene: TRBJ1-1; len: 14; abundance: -; v_gene: TRBV6-5; CDR3aa: CASRYGGSSTEAFF; CDR3nt: TGTGCCAGCCGTTATGGAGGGTCAAGCACTGAAGCTTTCTTT
d_gene: TRBD1; j_gene: TRBJ2-1; len: 14; abundance: -; v_gene: TRBV18; CDR3aa: CASSPRGQWNEQFF; CDR3nt: TGTGCCAGCTCACCACGGGGACAGTGGAATGAGCAGTTCTTC
d_gene: -; j_gene: TRBJ2-5; len: 13; abundance: -; v_gene: TRBV6-5; CDR3aa: CASSWSGEGTQYF; CDR3nt: TGTGCCAGCAGTTGGTCAGGGGAGGGGACCCAGTACTTC
d_gene: -; j_gene: TRBJ2-1; len: 15; abundance: -; v_gene: TRBV9; CDR3aa: CASSVSGSSYNEQFF; CDR3nt: TGTGCCAGCAGCGTCTCTGGGAGCTCCTACAATGAGCAGTTCTTC
d_gene: -; j_gene: TRBJ1-2; len: 16; abundance: -; v_gene: TRBV7-8; CDR3aa: CASSSRGPGGFDGYTF; CDR3nt: TGTGCCAGCAGCTCGAGGGGTCCGGGGGGCTTCGATGGCTACACCTTC
d_gene: TRBD1; j_gene: TRBJ2-1; len: 15; abundance: -; v_gene: TRBV14; CDR3aa: CASSQGQGLYSEQFF; CDR3nt: TGTGCCAGCAGCCAAGGACAGGGGCTCTACAGTGAGCAGTTCTTC
d_gene: -; j_gene: TRBJ1-1; len: 15; abundance: -; v_gene: TRBV5-1; CDR3aa: CASSSETDGYTEAFF; CDR3nt: TGCGCCAGCAGCTCCGAGACAGACGGTTACACTGAAGCTTTCTTT
d_gene: TRBD2; j_gene: TRBJ2-7; len: 14; abundance: -; v_gene: TRBV5-5; CDR3aa: CASSLVGGAYEQYF; CDR3nt: TGTGCCAGCAGCTTGGTCGGGGGGGCCTACGAGCAGTACTTC
d_gene: -; j_gene: TRBJ2-1; len: 11; abundance: -; v_gene: TRBV29-1; CDR3aa: CSAPYYNEQFF; CDR3nt: TGCAGCGCCCCTTACTACAATGAGCAGTTCTTC
d_gene: -; j_gene: TRBJ2-2; len: 16; abundance: -; v_gene: TRBV5-1; CDR3aa: CASRPTRDTRAGELFF; CDR3nt: TGCGCCAGCCGCCCCACCCGGGATACTCGGGCCGGGGAGCTGTTTTTT
d_gene: -; j_gene: TRBJ1-3; len: 15; abundance: -; v_gene: TRBV6-5; CDR3aa: CASKGLRTPGNTIYF; CDR3nt: TGTGCCAGTAAAGGGCTCCGGACACCCGGAAACACCATATATTTT